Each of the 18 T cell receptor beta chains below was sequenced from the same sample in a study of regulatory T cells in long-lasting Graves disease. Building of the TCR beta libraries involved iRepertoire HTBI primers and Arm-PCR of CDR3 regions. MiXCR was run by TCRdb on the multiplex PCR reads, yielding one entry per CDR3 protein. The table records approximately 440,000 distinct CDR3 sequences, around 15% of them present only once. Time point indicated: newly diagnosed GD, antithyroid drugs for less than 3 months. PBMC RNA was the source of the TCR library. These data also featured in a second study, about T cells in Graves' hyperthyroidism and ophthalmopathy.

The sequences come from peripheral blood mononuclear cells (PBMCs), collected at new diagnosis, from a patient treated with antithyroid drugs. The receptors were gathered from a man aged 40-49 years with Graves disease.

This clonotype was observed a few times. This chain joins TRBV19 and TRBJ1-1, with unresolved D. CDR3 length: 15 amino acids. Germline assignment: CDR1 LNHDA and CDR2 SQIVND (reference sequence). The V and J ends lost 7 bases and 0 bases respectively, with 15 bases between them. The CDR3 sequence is CASIPRENLNTEAFF. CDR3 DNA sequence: TGTGCCAGTATCCCTCGGGAGAACCTGAACACTGAAGCTTTCTTT.

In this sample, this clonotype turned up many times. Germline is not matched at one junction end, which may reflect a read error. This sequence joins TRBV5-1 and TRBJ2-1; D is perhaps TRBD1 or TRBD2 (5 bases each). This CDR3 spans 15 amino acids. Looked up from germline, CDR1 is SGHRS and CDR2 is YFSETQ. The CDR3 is CASSLGDSSYNEQFF. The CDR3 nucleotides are TGTGCCAGCAGTTTGGGAGACAGCTCCTACAATGAGCAGTTCTTC. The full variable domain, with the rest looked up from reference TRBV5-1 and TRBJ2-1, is KAGVTQTPRYLIKTRGQQVTLSCSPISGHRSVSWYQQTPGQGLQFLFEYFSETQRNKGNFPGRFSGRQFSNSRSEMNVSTLELGDSALYLCASSLGDSSYNEQFFGPGTRLTVL.

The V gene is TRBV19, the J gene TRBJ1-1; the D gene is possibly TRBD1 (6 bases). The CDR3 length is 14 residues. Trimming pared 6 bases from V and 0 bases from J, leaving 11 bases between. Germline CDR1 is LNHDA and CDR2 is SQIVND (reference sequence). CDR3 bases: TGTGCCAGTAGGGACAGCCAGCTGAACACTGAAGCTTTCTTT. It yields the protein CASRDSQLNTEAFF.

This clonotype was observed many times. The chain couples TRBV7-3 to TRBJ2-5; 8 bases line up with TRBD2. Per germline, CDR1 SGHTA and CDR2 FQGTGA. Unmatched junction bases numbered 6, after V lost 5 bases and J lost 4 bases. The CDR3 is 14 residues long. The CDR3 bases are TGTGCCAGCAGCACCCGGGGGGGCGTAGAGACCCAGTACTTC. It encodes CASSTRGGVETQYF.

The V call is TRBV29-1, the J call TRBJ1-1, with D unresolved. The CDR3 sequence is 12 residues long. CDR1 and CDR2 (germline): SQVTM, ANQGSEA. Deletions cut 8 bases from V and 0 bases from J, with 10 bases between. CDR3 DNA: TGCAGCTTCGGACTGCTGAACACTGAAGCTTTCTTT. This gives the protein CSFGLLNTEAFF. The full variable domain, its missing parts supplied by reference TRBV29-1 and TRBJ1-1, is SAVISQKPSRDICQRGTSLTIQCQVDSQVTMMFWYRQQPGQSLTLIATANQGSEATYESGFVIDKFPISRPNLTFSTLTVSNMSPEDSSIYLCSFGLLNTEAFFGQGTRLTVV.

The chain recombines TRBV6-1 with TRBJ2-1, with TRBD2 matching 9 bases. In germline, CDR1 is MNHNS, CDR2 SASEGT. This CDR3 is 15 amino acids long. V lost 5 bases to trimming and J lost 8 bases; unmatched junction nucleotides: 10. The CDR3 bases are TGTGCCAGCAGTCCGTTAGCGGGAGATAGGTATGAGCAGTTCTTC. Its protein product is CASSPLAGDRYEQFF.

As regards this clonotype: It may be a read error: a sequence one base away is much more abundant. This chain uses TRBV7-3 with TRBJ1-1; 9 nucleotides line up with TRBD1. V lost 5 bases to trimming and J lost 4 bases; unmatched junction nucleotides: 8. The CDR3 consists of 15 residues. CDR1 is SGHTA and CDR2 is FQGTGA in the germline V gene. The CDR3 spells CASSHTGTGSTEAFF. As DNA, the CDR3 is TGTGCCAGCAGCCATACCGGGACAGGGAGCACTGAAGCTTTCTTT.

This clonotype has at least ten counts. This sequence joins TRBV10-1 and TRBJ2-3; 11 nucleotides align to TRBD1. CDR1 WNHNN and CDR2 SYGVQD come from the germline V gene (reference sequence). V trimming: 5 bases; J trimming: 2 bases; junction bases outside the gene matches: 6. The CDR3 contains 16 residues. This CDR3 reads CASSPDRGHNTDTQYF. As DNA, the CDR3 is TGCGCCAGCAGTCCGGACAGGGGGCATAACACAGATACGCAGTATTTT.

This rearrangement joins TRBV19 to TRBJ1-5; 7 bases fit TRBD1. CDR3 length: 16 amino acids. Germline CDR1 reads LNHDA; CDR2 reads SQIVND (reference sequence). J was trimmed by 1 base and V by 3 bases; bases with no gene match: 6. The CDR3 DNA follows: TGTGCCAGTAGTATTATTGAGGGGGCGAGCAATCAGCCCCAGCATTTT. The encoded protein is CASSIIEGASNQPQHF. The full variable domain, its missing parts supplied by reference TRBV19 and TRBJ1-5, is DGGITQSPKYLFRKEGQNVTLSCEQNLNHDAMYWYRQDPGQGLRLIYYSQIVNDFQKGDIAEGYSVSREKKESFPLTVTSAQKNPTAFYLCASSIIEGASNQPQHFGDGTRLSIL.

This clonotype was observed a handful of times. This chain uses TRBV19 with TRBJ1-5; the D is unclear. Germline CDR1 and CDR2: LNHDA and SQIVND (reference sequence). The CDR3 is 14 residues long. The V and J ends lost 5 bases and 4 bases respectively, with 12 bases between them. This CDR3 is CASSFGRVNQPQHF. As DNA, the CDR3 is TGTGCCAGTAGTTTTGGGAGGGTAAATCAGCCCCAGCATTTT.

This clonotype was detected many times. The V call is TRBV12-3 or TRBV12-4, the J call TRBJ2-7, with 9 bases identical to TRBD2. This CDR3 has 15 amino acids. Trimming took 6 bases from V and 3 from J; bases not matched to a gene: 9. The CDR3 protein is CASREAGGPDYEQYF. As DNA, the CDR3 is TGTGCCAGCAGAGAGGCGGGAGGGCCGGACTACGAGCAGTACTTC.

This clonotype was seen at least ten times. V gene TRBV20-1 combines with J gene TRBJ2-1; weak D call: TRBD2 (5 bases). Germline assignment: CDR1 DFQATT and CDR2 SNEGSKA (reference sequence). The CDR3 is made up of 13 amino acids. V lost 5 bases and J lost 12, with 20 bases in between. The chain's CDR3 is CSAPPNGKPGQFF. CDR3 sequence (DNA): TGCAGTGCTCCTCCTAACGGGAAGCCTGGGCAGTTCTTC.

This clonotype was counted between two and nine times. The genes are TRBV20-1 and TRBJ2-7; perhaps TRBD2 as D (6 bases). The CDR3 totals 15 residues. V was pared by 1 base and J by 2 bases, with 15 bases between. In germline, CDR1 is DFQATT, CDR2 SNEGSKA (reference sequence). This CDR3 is CSARVRLAPTYEQYF. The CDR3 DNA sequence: TGCAGTGCTAGAGTCCGGCTAGCGCCAACCTACGAGCAGTACTTC.

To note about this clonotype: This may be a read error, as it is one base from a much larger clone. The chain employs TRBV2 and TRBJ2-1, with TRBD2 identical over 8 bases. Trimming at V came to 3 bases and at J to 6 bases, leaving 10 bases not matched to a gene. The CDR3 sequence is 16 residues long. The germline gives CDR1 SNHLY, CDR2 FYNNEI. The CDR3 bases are TGTGCCAGCAGTGATTGGGCAGCGGGAGTAAGCAATGAGCAGTTCTTC. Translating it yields CASSDWAAGVSNEQFF.

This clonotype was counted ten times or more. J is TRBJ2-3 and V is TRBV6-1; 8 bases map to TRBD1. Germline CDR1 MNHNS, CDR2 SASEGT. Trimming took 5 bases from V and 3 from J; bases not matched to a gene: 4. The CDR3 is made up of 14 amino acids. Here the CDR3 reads CASSTRGRTDTQYF. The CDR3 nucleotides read TGTGCCAGCAGTACCAGGGGGCGTACAGATACGCAGTATTTT.

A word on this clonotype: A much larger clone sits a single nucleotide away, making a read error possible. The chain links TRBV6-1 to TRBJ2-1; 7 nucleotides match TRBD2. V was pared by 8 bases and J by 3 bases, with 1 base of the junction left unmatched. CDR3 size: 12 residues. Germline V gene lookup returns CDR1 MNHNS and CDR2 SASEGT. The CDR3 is CASRDYYNEQFF. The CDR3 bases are TGTGCCAGCCGGGACTACTACAATGAGCAGTTCTTC.

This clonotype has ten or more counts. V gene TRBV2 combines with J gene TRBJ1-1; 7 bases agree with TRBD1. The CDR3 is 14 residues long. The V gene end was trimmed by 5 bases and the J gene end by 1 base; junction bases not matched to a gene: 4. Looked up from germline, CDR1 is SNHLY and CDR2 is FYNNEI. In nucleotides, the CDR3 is TGTGCCAGCAGTAGACAGGGCGGGAACACTGAAGCTTTCTTT. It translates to CASSRQGGNTEAFF.

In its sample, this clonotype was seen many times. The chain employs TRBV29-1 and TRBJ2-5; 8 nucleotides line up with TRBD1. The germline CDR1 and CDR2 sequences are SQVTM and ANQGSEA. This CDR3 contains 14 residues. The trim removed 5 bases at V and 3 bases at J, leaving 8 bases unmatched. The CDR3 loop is CSVQGQALKETQYF. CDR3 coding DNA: TGCAGCGTTCAGGGACAGGCACTAAAAGAGACCCAGTACTTC. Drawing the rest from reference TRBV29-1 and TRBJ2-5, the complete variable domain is SAVISQKPSRDICQRGTSLTIQCQVDSQVTMMFWYRQQPGQSLTLIATANQGSEATYESGFVIDKFPISRPNLTFSTLTVSNMSPEDSSIYLCSVQGQALKETQYFGPGTRLLVL.